This entry concerns a single T cell receptor beta chain. The antigen remains undetermined. The data originate from a study of T cells after yellow fever vaccination. Study as a whole: It was SMART-Seq v4 Ultra Low Input that prepared the fractions with low cell numbers. Whole-study results and caveats: FACS-sorted repertoires might harbor abundant contaminating clonotypes from the bulk population. Compared with primary, the secondary response was weaker and peaked at day 5, not 15.

TCR cDNA, made by 5'RACE template switching, carried an added universal primer site and UMIs. TCRdb called the 5' RACE reads again in MiXCR, with one record for every CDR3 protein. The repertoire holds a few hundred thousand distinct CDR3 sequences, with about 8.3% as singletons. The germline gives CDR1 ENHRY, CDR2 SYGVKD. V was pared by 10 bases and J by 6 bases, with 29 bases between. This CDR3 comprises 17 residues. Source: PBMCs, taken 45 days after the first yellow fever vaccination. This clonotype originated in a man aged 18 to 29 who received the YFV17D yellow fever vaccine. The chain recombines TRBV10-3 with TRBJ2-3; a weak D match, TRBD2 (6 bases). The CDR3 bases are TGTGCCACCACTGACTGGGGGGAGAGCGTACAAGGGGATACGCAGTATTTT. This codes for CATTDWGESVQGDTQYF.